Below are 17 T cell receptor beta chains sequenced from a single sample in a study of T cells after yellow fever vaccination. TCRdb ran MiXCR on the 5' RACE reads and lists one entry per CDR3 protein. The sample shows 90,000 to 130,000 distinct CDR3 sequences, roughly 8.4% of them seen only once. Sequences were derived from CD8+ T cells sorted from PBMCs, sampled 45 days after the yellow fever booster vaccination. All receptors come from a man in his thirties or forties who received the YFV17D yellow fever vaccine.

This clonotype was observed at least ten times. The chain couples TRBV7-2 to TRBJ2-7, with TRBD2 identical over 9 bases. Germline CDR1 and CDR2: SGHTA and FQGNSA. The trim removed 1 base at V and 5 bases at J, leaving 3 bases unmatched. CDR3 size: 14 residues. CDR3 DNA sequence: TGTGCCAGCAGCTTAGTGGCGGGAGGGCACGAGCAGTACTTC. This codes for CASSLVAGGHEQYF.

This clonotype was observed at least ten times. J is TRBJ1-3 and V is TRBV10-3; D is unresolved. CDR3 length equals 14 residues. CDR1 ENHRY and CDR2 SYGVKD come from the germline V gene. V was clipped by 3 bases and J by 4 bases, with 10 bases between them. CDR3 in amino acids: CAISEPDLGNTIYF. In DNA form, the CDR3 reads TGTGCCATCAGTGAACCGGACCTGGGAAACACCATATATTTT.

This clonotype occurred many times. The V call is TRBV20-1, the J call TRBJ2-1, with a tentative D call TRBD2 (6 bases). Germline V gene lookup returns CDR1 DFQATT and CDR2 SNEGSKA (reference sequence). Deletions cut 3 bases from V and 0 bases from J, with 6 bases between. This CDR3 has 13 amino acids. CDR3: CSASGSSYNEQFF. CDR3 bases: TGCAGTGCTAGCGGGAGCTCCTACAATGAGCAGTTCTTC.

This sequence joins TRBV6-2 or TRBV6-3 and TRBJ2-7; 9 bases map to TRBD2. Germline V gives CDR1 MNHEY, CDR2 SVGEGT. J lost 5 bases, V lost 0 bases, and 14 bases had no gene match. The CDR3 runs 18 residues. The CDR3 sequence is CASSYSIPSLAGGDEQYF. The DNA for the CDR3 is TGTGCCAGCAGTTACTCGATTCCGTCTCTGGCGGGAGGGGACGAGCAGTACTTC.

This clonotype was detected once. V is TRBV10-2 and J is TRBJ2-5; 8 nucleotides align to TRBD2. In germline, CDR1 is WSHSY, CDR2 SAAADI. This CDR3 region has 16 residues. Losses at the gene ends were 0 bases for V and 4 bases for J; bases not matched to a gene: 7. CDR3 bases: TGCGCCAGCAGTGAGTCAGGTGGCGGGAGGTCAGAGACCCAGTACTTC. Its protein is CASSESGGGRSETQYF.

This clonotype was observed a handful of times. This chain joins TRBV9 and TRBJ2-5; D unresolved. The CDR3 runs to 14 residues. Deletions cut 0 bases from V and 3 bases from J, with 9 bases between. From germline, CDR1 is SGDLS and CDR2 YYNGEE. CDR3 amino acids: CASSVETAEETQYF. CDR3 DNA: TGTGCCAGCAGCGTAGAAACAGCTGAAGAGACCCAGTACTTC.

This clonotype was seen repeatedly, ten times or more. V is TRBV15 and J is TRBJ2-7, with D possibly TRBD1 on 5 matching bases. CDR3 length: 13 residues. Germline values: CDR1 LNHNV, CDR2 YYDKDF (reference sequence). V shed 3 bases and J shed 3 bases, with 9 bases lying between them. The CDR3 region is CATSSDRGYEQYF. CDR3 bases: TGTGCCACCAGCAGCGACAGAGGCTACGAGCAGTACTTC.

In its sample, this clonotype was seen many times. The V and J genes are TRBV7-2 and TRBJ2-7; TRBD2 matches 15 bases. The length of the CDR3 is 19 residues. V shed 2 bases and J 4 bases; nucleotides not matched to a gene: 12. Germline values: CDR1 SGHTA, CDR2 FQGNSA. CDR3 amino acids: CASSLMGLAGGLELYEQYF. The CDR3 region has the DNA TGTGCCAGCAGCTTAATGGGACTAGCGGGAGGTTTAGAACTGTACGAGCAGTACTTC.

This clonotype was detected ten times or more. This chain connects TRBV7-8 to TRBJ2-1; the D is unclear. The V and J ends lost 6 bases and 2 bases respectively, with 14 bases between them. From germline, CDR1 is SGHVS and CDR2 FQNEAQ. The CDR3 length is 15 residues. DNA for the CDR3: TGTGCCAGCAGAATCGACACAACAACCTACAATGAGCAGTTCTTC. This gives the protein CASRIDTTTYNEQFF. The full variable domain, in which reference TRBV7-8 and TRBJ2-1 provide the parts outside the CDR3, is GAGVSQSPRYKVAKRGQDVALRCDPISGHVSLFWYQQALGQGPEFLTYFQNEAQLDKSGLPSDRFFAERPEGSVSTLKIQRTQQEDSAVYLCASRIDTTTYNEQFFGPGTRLTVL.

This clonotype was found many times. This rearrangement joins TRBV28 to TRBJ2-3; weak D call: TRBD1 (6 bases). V dropped 1 base and J dropped 0 bases, with 11 bases sitting between them. This CDR3 has 16 amino acids. In germline, CDR1 is MDHEN, CDR2 SYDVKM. CDR3 in DNA: TGTGCCAGCAGTTTATTACAGGGAAGTAGCACAGATACGCAGTATTTT. The encoded protein is CASSLLQGSSTDTQYF.

This clonotype showed up many times. This sequence joins TRBV21-1 and TRBJ2-7; the D call in the table, TRBD1, was not verified against the DNA. TRBV21-1 corresponds to a pseudogene. This CDR3 has 14 amino acids. In DNA, the CDR3 is TGTGCCAGCAGCTCCTCAAGGACAGGCTACGAGCAGTACTTC. It specifies CASSSSRTGYEQYF.

This clonotype was observed at least ten times. The chain is built from TRBV7-8 and TRBJ1-6, with TRBD1 as a possible D gene (6 bases). The CDR3 is 15 residues long. Trimming pared 4 bases from V and 7 bases from J, leaving 14 bases between. CDR1 and CDR2 from the germline V gene are SGHVS and FQNEAQ. DNA of the CDR3: TGTGCCAGCAGCTCTGGACAGATAGGAAATTCACCCCTCCACTTT. Translated: CASSSGQIGNSPLHF. Variable domain in full (rest from reference TRBV7-8 and TRBJ1-6): GAGVSQSPRYKVAKRGQDVALRCDPISGHVSLFWYQQALGQGPEFLTYFQNEAQLDKSGLPSDRFFAERPEGSVSTLKIQRTQQEDSAVYLCASSSGQIGNSPLHFGNGTRLTVT.

This clonotype showed up many times. The chain joins TRBV6-5 to TRBJ2-7, with TRBD1 as a possible D gene (6 bases). This CDR3 has 15 residues. Trimming took off 8 bases at V and 0 bases at J, with 17 bases between the two ends. Per the germline V gene, CDR1 is MNHEY and CDR2 is SVGAGI. For the CDR3, the DNA is TGTGCCAGCGCCTACCGGGACACGAGCTCCTACGAGCAGTACTTC. Translating gives CASAYRDTSSYEQYF.

V gene TRBV2 combines with J gene TRBJ2-7, with D tentatively TRBD1 or TRBD2 (6 bases each). This CDR3 region has 14 residues. Germline-derived CDR1 and CDR2 are SNHLY and FYNNEI. V lost 6 bases to trimming and J lost 6 bases, with 18 bases between them. DNA of the CDR3: TGTGCCAGCAGACGAGGTGGGGGGCGCGGCGAGCAGTACTTC. Its translation is CASRRGGGRGEQYF.

This clonotype was seen repeatedly, ten times or more. The chain uses TRBV27 and TRBJ2-7; D possibly corresponds to TRBD2 (5 bases). CDR1 and CDR2 (germline): MNHEY, SMNVEV (reference sequence). The CDR3 totals 13 residues. Between the trimmed V and J ends, which lost 3 bases and 3 bases, there was a span of 9 bases. This chain's CDR3 is CASSFTGLYEQYF. The CDR3 region has the DNA TGTGCCAGCAGTTTTACCGGACTCTACGAGCAGTACTTC.

The chain links TRBV7-8 to TRBJ2-2; TRBD1 matches at 12 bases. The trim removed 4 bases at V and 7 bases at J, leaving 7 bases unmatched. Per germline, CDR1 SGHVS and CDR2 FQNEAQ. This CDR3 has 16 residues. Written as DNA, the CDR3 is TGTGCCAGCAGCTCGGGACAGGGGGCAGCTGGCGGGGAGCTGTTTTTT. Translating gives CASSSGQGAAGGELFF.

The sample holds many counts of this clonotype. Here the CDR3 DNA reads TGTGCCAGCAGAACAGACTCCTACGAGCAGTACTTC. Protein: CASRTDSYEQYF. The rearrangement links TRBV7-2 to TRBJ2-7; D is unclear. The CDR3 contains 12 residues. Trimming stripped 6 bases from V and 0 bases from J, with 6 bases between. Germline V CDR1 and CDR2: SGHTA, FQGNSA. Supplemented by reference TRBV7-2 and TRBJ2-7, the full variable domain reads GAGVSQSPSNKVTEKGKDVELRCDPISGHTALYWYRQSLGQGLEFLIYFQGNSAPDKSGLPSDRFSAERTGGSVSTLTIQRTQQEDSAVYLCASRTDSYEQYFGPGTRLTVT.